This T cell receptor beta chain was documented in a study of early T cells in non-severe SARS-CoV-2 infection (dated by TCRdb to about 2021). For the wider study: Because TCR sequencing relied on bulk RNA taken from unsorted whole blood, pairing of alpha and beta chains was not possible.

Trimming removed 2 bases from V and 2 bases from J, leaving 7 bases between the germline ends. The CDR3 contains 15 residues, cysteine and phenylalanine counted. Here the CDR3 DNA is all that survives: 45 bases in frame from base 1. CDR1 and CDR2, per the germline V gene (reference sequence), are MNHNY and SVGAGI. The study was a case-control design nested within a healthcare worker cohort in London, UK, with weekly nasopharyngeal swab PCR tests and blood sampling. Healthcare workers were recruited between 23 and 31 March 2020, during the week of the UK lockdown, and were followed weekly for up to roughly 15 weeks. This clonotype was seen at least ten times. Its antigen specificity is not known. Base quality data are lacking; no much larger clone is found one base away. The library came from 5' RACE. The instrument given in TCRdb is NextSeq 500. Unique molecular identifiers were attached to individual cDNA molecules in the TCR library protocol so that sequencing error and PCR bias could be corrected. Sequencing covered both TCR alpha and beta chains, and within each sample the abundances of alpha and beta sequences were tightly co-correlated. On the study's bioinformatics: Decombinator V4 was used to perform V gene, J gene and CDR3 annotation of TCR sequences. TCRs were defined as expanded if a significant change between any two time points was detected under a Poisson model with p below 0.0001. TCR abundances were normalised to the total number of TCRs sequenced in each sample and reported as counts per million. MAIT TCRs were defined by TRAV1-2 paired with TRAJ12, TRAJ20 or TRAJ33, and iNKT TCRs by TRAV10 paired with TRAJ18. VDJdb, accessed 1 November 2021, was searched for CMV, EBV and SARS-CoV-2 annotated TCRs, with TCRs annotated for multiple antigens excluded. The public reads were quality trimmed at Q25 with fastp and then assembled into clones with MiXCR by TCRdb, keeping productive beta chains. For every CDR3 protein sequence, its rows merge into one entry that carries the most common genes and DNA. The V and J calls and clone size come from TCRdb's table, not from the authors' own analysis. This sample gives about 84,000 distinct CDR3 sequences in total; roughly an eighth of them show up just once. The ten largest account for over 2.5% of the sample.

Findings and caveats that apply to the study as a whole: VDJdb matching was skewed toward anti-spike CD8 responses and likely underestimated virus-specific expansions, missing private and CD4 specificities.

The sequence was collected from an adult who was a healthcare worker with PCR-confirmed SARS-CoV-2 infection or an uninfected control (not recorded which). The sequence joins TRBV6-6 to TRBJ2-6; the D gene is perhaps TRBD1 or TRBD2, as each covers 5 bases. The sequenced sample was whole blood. The CDR3 region reads CASSYGGTGANVLTF. DNA sequence: TGTGCCAGCAGTTACGGGGGAACTGGGGCCAACGTCCTGACTTTC.